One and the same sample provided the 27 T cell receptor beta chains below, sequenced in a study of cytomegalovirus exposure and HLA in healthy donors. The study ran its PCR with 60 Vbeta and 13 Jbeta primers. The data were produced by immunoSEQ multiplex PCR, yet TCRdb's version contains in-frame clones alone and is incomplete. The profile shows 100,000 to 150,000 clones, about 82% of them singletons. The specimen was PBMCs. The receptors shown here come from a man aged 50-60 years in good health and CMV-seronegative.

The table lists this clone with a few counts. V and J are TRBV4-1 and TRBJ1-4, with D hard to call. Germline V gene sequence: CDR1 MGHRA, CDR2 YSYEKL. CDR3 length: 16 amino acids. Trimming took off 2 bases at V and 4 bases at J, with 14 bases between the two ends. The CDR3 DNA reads TGCGCCAGCAGCCAATCCTTCGACAAGCTTAATGAAAAACTGTTTTTT. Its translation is CASSQSFDKLNEKLFF.

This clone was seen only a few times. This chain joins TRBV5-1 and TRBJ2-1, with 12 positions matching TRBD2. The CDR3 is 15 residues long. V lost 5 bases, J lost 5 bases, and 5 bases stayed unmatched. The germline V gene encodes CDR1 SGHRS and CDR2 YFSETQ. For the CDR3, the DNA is TGCGCCAGCAGATTTACTAGCGGGGGGAACAATGAGCAGTTCTTC. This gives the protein CASRFTSGGNNEQFF.

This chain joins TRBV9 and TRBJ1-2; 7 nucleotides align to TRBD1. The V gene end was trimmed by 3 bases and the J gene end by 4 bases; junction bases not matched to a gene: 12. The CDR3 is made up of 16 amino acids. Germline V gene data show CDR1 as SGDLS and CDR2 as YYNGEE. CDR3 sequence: CASSGFTGEAGYGYTF. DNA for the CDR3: TGTGCCAGCAGCGGGTTTACAGGGGAAGCGGGCTATGGCTACACCTTC.

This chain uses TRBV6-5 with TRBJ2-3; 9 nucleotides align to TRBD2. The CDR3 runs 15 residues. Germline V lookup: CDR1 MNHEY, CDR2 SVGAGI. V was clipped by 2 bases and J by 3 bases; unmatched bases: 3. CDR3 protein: CASSYVAGGTDTQYF. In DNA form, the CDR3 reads TGTGCCAGCAGTTACGTGGCGGGGGGGACAGATACGCAGTATTTT.

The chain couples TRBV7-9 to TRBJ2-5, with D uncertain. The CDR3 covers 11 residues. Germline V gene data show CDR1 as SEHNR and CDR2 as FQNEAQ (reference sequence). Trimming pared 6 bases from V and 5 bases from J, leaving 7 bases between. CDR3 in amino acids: CASSRWETQYF. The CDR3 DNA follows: TGTGCCAGCAGTCGGTGGGAGACCCAGTACTTC.

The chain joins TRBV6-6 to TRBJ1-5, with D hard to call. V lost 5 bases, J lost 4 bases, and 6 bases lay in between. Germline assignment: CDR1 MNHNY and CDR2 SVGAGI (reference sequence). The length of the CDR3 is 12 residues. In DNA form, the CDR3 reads TGTGCCAGCAGTACCGGGAATCAGCCCCAGCATTTT. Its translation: CASSTGNQPQHF.

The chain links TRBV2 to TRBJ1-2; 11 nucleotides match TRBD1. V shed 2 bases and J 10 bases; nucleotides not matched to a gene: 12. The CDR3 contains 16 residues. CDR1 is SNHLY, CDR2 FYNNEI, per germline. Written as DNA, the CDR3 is TGTGCCAGCAGTGAACCCTATGGACAGGGGGCAAGGTTCTACACCTTC. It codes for CASSEPYGQGARFYTF.

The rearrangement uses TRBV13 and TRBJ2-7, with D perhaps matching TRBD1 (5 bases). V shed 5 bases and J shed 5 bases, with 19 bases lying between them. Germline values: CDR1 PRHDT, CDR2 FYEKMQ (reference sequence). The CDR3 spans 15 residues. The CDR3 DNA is TGTGCCAGCAGCAAACCCAGGGCCTCCCGGAACGAGCAGTACTTC. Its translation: CASSKPRASRNEQYF.

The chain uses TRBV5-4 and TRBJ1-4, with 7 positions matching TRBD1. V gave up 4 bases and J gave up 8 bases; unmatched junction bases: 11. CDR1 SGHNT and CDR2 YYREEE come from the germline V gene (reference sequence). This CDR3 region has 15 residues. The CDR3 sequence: CASSNHRGGEEKLFF. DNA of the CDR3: TGTGCCAGCAGCAACCACAGGGGCGGGGAAGAAAAACTGTTTTTT.

As DNA, the CDR3 is TGTGCCAGCAGCTTAGGTAGCACCCCCCGAGCTTTCTTT. Protein product: CASSLGSTPRAFF. The chain has TRBV7-9 and TRBJ1-1; D remains ambiguous. This CDR3 comprises 13 residues. From germline, CDR1 is SEHNR and CDR2 FQNEAQ (reference sequence). The V end was cut by 1 base, the J end by 10 bases, with 13 bases between. Full variable domain (remainder filled in from reference TRBV7-9 and TRBJ1-1): DTGVSQNPRHKITKRGQNVTFRCDPISEHNRLYWYRQTLGQGPEFLTYFQNEAQLEKSRLLSDRFSAERPKGSFSTLEIQRTEQGDSAMYLCASSLGSTPRAFFGQGTRLTVV.

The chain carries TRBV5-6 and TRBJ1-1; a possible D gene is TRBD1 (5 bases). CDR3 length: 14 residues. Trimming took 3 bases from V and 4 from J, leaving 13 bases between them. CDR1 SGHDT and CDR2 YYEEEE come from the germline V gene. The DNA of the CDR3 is TGTGCCAGCAGCTGGGGGAGGGGTCCCACTGAAGCTTTCTTT. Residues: CASSWGRGPTEAFF.

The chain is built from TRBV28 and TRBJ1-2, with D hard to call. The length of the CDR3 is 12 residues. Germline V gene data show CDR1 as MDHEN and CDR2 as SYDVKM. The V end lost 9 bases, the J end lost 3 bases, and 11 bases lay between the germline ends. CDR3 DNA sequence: TGTGCCAGTAACCCCGGGGACTATGGCTACACCTTC. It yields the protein CASNPGDYGYTF.

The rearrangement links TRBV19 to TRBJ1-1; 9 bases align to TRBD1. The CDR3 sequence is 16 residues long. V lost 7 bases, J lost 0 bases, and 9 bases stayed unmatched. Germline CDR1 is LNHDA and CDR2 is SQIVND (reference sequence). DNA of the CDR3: TGTGCCAGTACCCAGGACAGGGGAGGGGTGAACACTGAAGCTTTCTTT. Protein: CASTQDRGGVNTEAFF.

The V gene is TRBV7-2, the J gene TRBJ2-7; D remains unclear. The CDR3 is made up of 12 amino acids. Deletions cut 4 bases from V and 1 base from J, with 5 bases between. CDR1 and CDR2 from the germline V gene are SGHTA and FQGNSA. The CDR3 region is CASSSRSYEQYF. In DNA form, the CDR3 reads TGTGCCAGCAGCTCGCGGTCCTACGAGCAGTACTTC.

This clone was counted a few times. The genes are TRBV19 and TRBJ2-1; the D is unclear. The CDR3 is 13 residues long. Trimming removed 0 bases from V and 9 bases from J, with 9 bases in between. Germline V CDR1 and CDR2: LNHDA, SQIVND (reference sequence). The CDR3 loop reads CASSIESHSEQFF. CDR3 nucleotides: TGTGCCAGTAGTATAGAATCGCACAGTGAGCAGTTCTTC.

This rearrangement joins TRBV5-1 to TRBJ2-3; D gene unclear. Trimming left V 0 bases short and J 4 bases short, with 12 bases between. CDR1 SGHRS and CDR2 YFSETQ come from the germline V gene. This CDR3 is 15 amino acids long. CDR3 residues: CASSLAVANPDTQYF. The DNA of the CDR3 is TGCGCCAGCAGCTTGGCCGTCGCTAACCCAGATACGCAGTATTTT.

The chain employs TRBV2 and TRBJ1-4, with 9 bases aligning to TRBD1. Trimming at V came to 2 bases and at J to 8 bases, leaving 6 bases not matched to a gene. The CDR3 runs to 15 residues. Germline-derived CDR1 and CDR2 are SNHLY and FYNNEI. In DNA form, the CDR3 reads TGTGCCAGCAGTGAAAGGGACAGGGTAGGAGAAAAACTGTTTTTT. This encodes CASSERDRVGEKLFF.

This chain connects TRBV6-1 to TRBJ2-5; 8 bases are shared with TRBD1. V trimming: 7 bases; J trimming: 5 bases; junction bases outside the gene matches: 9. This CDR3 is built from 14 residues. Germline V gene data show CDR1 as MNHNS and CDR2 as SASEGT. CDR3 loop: CASTLTGAGETQYF. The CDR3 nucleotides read TGTGCCAGCACCCTGACAGGGGCTGGGGAGACCCAGTACTTC.

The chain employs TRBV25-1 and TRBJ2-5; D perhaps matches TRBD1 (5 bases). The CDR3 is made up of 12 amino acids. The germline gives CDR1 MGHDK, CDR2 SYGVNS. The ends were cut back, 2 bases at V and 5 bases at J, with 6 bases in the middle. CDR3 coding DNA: TGTGCCAGCAGTGAACAGGGTGAGACCCAGTACTTC. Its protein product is CASSEQGETQYF. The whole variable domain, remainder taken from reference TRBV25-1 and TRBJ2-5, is EADIYQTPRYLVIGTGKKITLECSQTMGHDKMYWYQQDPGMELHLIHYSYGVNSTEKGDLSSESTVSRIRTEHFPLTLESARPSHTSQYLCASSEQGETQYFGPGTRLLVL.

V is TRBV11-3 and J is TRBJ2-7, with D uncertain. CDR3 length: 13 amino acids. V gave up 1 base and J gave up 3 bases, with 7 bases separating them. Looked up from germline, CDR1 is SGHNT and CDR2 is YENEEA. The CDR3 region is CASSLGPDYEQYV. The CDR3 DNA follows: TGTGCCAGCAGCTTAGGGCCTGACTACGAGCAGTACGTC.

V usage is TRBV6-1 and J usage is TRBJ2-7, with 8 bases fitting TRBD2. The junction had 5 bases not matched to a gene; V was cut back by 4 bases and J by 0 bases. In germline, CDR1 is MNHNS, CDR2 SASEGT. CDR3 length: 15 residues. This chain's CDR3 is CASSGELAVSYEQYF. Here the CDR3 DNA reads TGTGCCAGCAGTGGGGAACTAGCGGTCTCCTACGAGCAGTACTTC.

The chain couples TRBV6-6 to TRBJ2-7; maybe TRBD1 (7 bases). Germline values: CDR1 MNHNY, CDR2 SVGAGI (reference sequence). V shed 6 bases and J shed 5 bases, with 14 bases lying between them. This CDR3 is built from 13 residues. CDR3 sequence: CASSSEGANEQYF. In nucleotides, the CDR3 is TGTGCCAGCAGCTCGGAGGGGGCAAACGAGCAGTACTTC.

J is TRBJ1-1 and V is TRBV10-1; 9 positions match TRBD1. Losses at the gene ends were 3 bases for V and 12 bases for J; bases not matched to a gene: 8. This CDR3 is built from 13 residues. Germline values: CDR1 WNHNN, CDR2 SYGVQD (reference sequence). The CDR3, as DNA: TGCGCCAGCAGTGAATTACAGGGGGCCGGGTCTTTCTTT. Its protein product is CASSELQGAGSFF.

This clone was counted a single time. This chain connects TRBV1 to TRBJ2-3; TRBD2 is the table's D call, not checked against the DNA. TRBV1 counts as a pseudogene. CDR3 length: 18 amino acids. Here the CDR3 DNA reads TGCACCAACACAGAACTAGCGGGGGGGCCGAGGGGGACAGATACGCAGTATTTT. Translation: CTNTELAGGPRGTDTQYF.

The CDR3 loop is CASSLGLPGTGGQDTQYF. The CDR3 DNA reads as TGTGCCAGCAGCTTAGGCCTTCCCGGGACAGGGGGCCAGGATACGCAGTATTTT. The chain carries TRBV7-2 and TRBJ2-3; the match to TRBD1 covers 12 bases. The V gene's germline CDR1 is SGHTA and CDR2 FQGNSA. V was pared by 1 base and J by 6 bases, with 11 bases of the junction left unmatched. There are 18 residues in the CDR3.

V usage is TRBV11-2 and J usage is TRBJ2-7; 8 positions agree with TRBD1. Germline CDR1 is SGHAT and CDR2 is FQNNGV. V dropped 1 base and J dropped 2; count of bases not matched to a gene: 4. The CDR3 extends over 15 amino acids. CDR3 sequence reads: CASSLGRQGTYEQYV. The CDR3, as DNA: TGTGCCAGCAGCTTAGGCAGACAGGGGACCTACGAGCAGTACGTC.

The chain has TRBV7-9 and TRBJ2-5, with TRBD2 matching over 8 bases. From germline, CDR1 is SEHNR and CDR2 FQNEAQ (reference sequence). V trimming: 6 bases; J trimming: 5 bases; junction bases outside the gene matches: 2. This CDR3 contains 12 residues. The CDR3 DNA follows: TGTGCCAGCAGTCGCGGGGGGGAGACCCAGTACTTC. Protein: CASSRGGETQYF. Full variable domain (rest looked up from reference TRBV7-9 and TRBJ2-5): DTGVSQNPRHKITKRGQNVTFRCDPISEHNRLYWYRQTLGQGPEFLTYFQNEAQLEKSRLLSDRFSAERPKGSFSTLEIQRTEQGDSAMYLCASSRGGETQYFGPGTRLLVL.